This entry features one T cell receptor (beta chain) sequence. What it binds is not known. This sample is drawn from a study of OX40 agonist ivuxolimab in advanced cancers. Across the whole study: Ivuxolimab, an agonist antibody against OX40 (CD134), was given to patients.

Sequencing was performed with immunoSEQ multiplex PCR; in TCRdb, only in-frame clones are kept and a portion is missing. The sample includes about 30,000 clones, 90% of them seen just once. The junction had 11 bases not matched to a gene; V was cut back by 6 bases and J by 0 bases. The CDR3 length is 16 residues. CDR1 and CDR2 from the germline V gene are SNHLY and FYNNEI. Study-wide results and caveats: Expanded clones belonging to CD8+ T cells outnumbered, on average, those of CD4+. Partial responders receiving 0.1-3.0 mg/kg showed among the lowest clonal expansion.

The origin of this receptor is an adult with an advanced solid tumor such as melanoma, head and neck, liver or kidney cancer. The sample was CD4+ or CD8+ T cells sorted from blood, taken in a trial of the OX40 agonist ivuxolimab. The chain recombines TRBV2 with TRBJ2-7; 7 positions agree with TRBD2. Here the CDR3 DNA reads TGTGCCAGCAGCCCCCTAGCGGCGCAACTCTCCTACGAGCAGTACTTC. It encodes CASSPLAAQLSYEQYF. Full variable domain (outside the CDR3, taken from reference TRBV2 and TRBJ2-7): EPEVTQTPSHQVTQMGQEVILRCVPISNHLYFYWYRQILGQKVEFLVSFYNNEISEKSEIFDDQFSVERPDGSNFTLKIRSTKLEDSAMYFCASSPLAAQLSYEQYFGPGTRLTVT.